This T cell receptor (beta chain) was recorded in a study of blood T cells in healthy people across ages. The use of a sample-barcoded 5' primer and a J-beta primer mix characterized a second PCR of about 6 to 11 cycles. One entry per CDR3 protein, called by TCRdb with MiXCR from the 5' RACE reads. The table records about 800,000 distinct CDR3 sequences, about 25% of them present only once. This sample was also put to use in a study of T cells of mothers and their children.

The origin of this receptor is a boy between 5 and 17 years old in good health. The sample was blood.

The CDR3 DNA follows: TGCAGCGTTGACGGACAGAAAGAGACCCAGTACTTC. It is translated as CSVDGQKETQYF. V gene TRBV29-1 combines with J gene TRBJ2-5; D is possibly TRBD1 (6 bases). V lost 3 bases to trimming and J lost 3 bases, with 8 bases between them. This CDR3 is 12 amino acids long. Germline V CDR1 and CDR2: SQVTM, ANQGSEA.